The next 13 T cell receptor beta chains were all read from a single sample in a study of T cell clonality in common variable immunodeficiency. These receptors have no known antigen. General study results and limits: Fewer deletions and N-nucleotide insertions were reportedly seen in common variable immunodeficiency TCR beta sequences.

The protocol was immunoSEQ multiplex PCR, while the TCRdb copy is restricted to in-frame clones and leaves out a portion. The sample shows 32,000 or so clones, none of them appearing just once. The sequenced sample consisted of peripheral blood mononuclear cells. Every receptor here comes from a human donor with common variable immunodeficiency.

Details on this clone: The read halts 3 residues ahead of the CDR3 end, with the missing end drawn from the germline J gene. This chain joins TRBV6-1 and TRBJ2-7; 9 nucleotides agree with TRBD1. Germline values: CDR1 MNHNS, CDR2 SASEGT. The CDR3 runs 15 residues. The V and J ends lost 1 base and 4 bases, in that order; junction bases with no gene match: 5. The CDR3 spells CASSEGPGQGYEQYF. The CDR3 bases that were read are TGTGCCAGCAGTGAAGGCCCGGGACAGGGTTACGAG.

This clone was recorded a few times. The CDR3 is cut off 3 residues early in the read; its end comes from the germline J gene. The rearrangement joins TRBV5-1 to TRBJ2-2, with D possibly matching TRBD1 (5 bases). The ends were cut back, 5 bases at V and 6 bases at J, with 23 bases in the middle. CDR1 is SGHRS, CDR2 YFSETQ, per germline. This CDR3 is built from 17 residues. Partial CDR3 DNA: TGCGCCAGCAGAAGGGGTGAGGACCCCTTGTTCCCCGGGGAG. It translates to CASRRGEDPLFPGE. The whole CDR3 protein is CASRRGEDPLFPGELFF. Drawing the rest from reference TRBV5-1 and TRBJ2-2, the complete variable domain is KAGVTQTPRYLIKTRGQQVTLSCSPISGHRSVSWYQQTPGQGLQFLFEYFSETQRNKGNFPGRFSGRQFSNSRSEMNVSTLELGDSALYLCASRRGEDPLFPGELFFGEGSRLTVL.

This clone was counted at least ten times. Read coverage stops 3 residues before the CDR3 terminus; the germline J gene supplies the remainder. The chain uses TRBV5-1 and TRBJ1-5; perhaps TRBD1 as D (5 bases). This CDR3 has 14 residues. Germline lookup yields CDR1 SGHRS and CDR2 YFSETQ. With 4 bases removed from V and 4 bases from J, the gap between germline ends came to 12 bases. The covered CDR3 bases are TGCGCCAGCAGCCCCGGAGGGGATAATCAGCCC. Its protein is CASSPGGDNQP. The whole CDR3 region reads CASSPGGDNQPQHF.

This clone was recorded many times. The missing CDR3 end, 3 residues past where the read stops, is filled in from the germline J gene. The rearrangement joins TRBV2 to TRBJ1-2, with 10 bases aligning to TRBD1. The CDR3 has 12 residues. CDR1 is SNHLY and CDR2 is FYNNEI in the germline V gene. Here the CDR3 reads CASKGQGLVYTF. The CDR3 DNA, read in part, is TGTGCCAGCAAGGGACAGGGGCTTGTC.

Note on this clone: The read terminates 3 residues ahead of where the CDR3 ends, so the germline J gene completes it. The rearrangement joins TRBV5-1 to TRBJ2-7; 7 nucleotides match TRBD2. J was trimmed by 4 bases and V by 4 bases; bases with no gene match: 8. Germline CDR1 and CDR2: SGHRS and YFSETQ. The CDR3 length is 14 residues. CDR3 DNA (partial): TGCGCCAGCAGCCATGGGGGGGAGGAATACGAG. It specifies CASSHGGEEYE. The full CDR3 reads CASSHGGEEYEQYF.

This clone appeared many times. The CDR3 is cut off 3 residues early in the read; its end comes from the germline J gene. The chain is built from TRBV30 and TRBJ2-5; the match to TRBD2 covers 14 bases. The CDR3 runs to 17 residues. Germline CDR1 GTSNPN, CDR2 SVGIG (reference sequence). Trimming took 1 base from V and 3 from J; bases not matched to a gene: 7. CDR3 loop: CAWSAERTSGGKETQYF. The CDR3 bases that were read are TGTGCCTGGAGTGCGGAAAGGACTAGCGGGGGGAAAGAGACC.

Regarding this clone: From the germline J gene comes the end of the CDR3, since the read stops 3 residues before it. The chain recombines TRBV6-1 with TRBJ2-5; 12 nucleotides agree with TRBD2. The junction had 2 bases not matched to a gene; V was cut back by 2 bases and J by 4 bases. CDR1 is MNHNS and CDR2 is SASEGT in the germline V gene. CDR3 size: 15 residues. CDR3 residues: CASSELAGGPETQYF. The sequenced CDR3 bases are TGTGCCAGCAGTGAACTAGCGGGGGGGCCAGAGACC.

This clone was picked up a small number of times. The missing CDR3 end, 3 residues past where the read stops, is filled in from the germline J gene. The chain couples TRBV7-8 to TRBJ1-4, with D perhaps matching TRBD1 (6 bases). Between the trimmed V and J ends, which lost 6 bases and 8 bases, there was a span of 19 bases. The germline V gene has CDR1 SGHVS and CDR2 FQNEAQ. This CDR3 is built from 15 residues. CDR3 sequence: CASRPYNPQGEKLFF. The part of the CDR3 DNA that was read is TGTGCCAGCAGGCCATACAACCCACAGGGAGAAAAA.

This clone occurred many times. The read terminates 3 residues ahead of where the CDR3 ends, so the germline J gene completes it. The genes are TRBV13 and TRBJ1-2; D unclear. Germline V lookup: CDR1 PRHDT, CDR2 FYEKMQ (reference sequence). V gave up 5 bases and J gave up 4 bases, with 20 bases separating them. The CDR3 is made up of 16 amino acids. The part of the CDR3 DNA that was read is TGTGCCAGCAGCCCTACCCCACTAGGCCGGCCCTATGGC. It is translated as CASSPTPLGRPYG. The CDR3 in full is CASSPTPLGRPYGYTF.

This clone was found many times. The CDR3 end falls 3 residues outside the read, so it is completed with the germline J gene. The J gene is TRBJ1-6, the V gene TRBV20-1, with D tentatively TRBD1 (5 bases). The V end was cut by 1 base, the J end by 7 bases, with 14 bases between. The germline gives CDR1 DFQATT, CDR2 SNEGSKA (reference sequence). This CDR3 has 15 amino acids. The chain's CDR3 is CSARGPRGFNSPLHF. The sequenced part of the CDR3 DNA is TGCAGTGCTAGAGGTCCGAGGGGATTCAATTCACCC.

This clone has a count of ten or more. The read ends 3 residues before the CDR3 terminus; that terminus is restored from the germline J gene. The chain carries TRBV7-9 and TRBJ1-2; TRBD1 aligns across 10 bases. CDR3 length: 14 amino acids. The V and J ends lost 5 bases and 7 bases, in that order; junction bases with no gene match: 7. Germline V CDR1 and CDR2: SEHNR, FQNEAQ (reference sequence). CDR3: CASSPGTGDVGYTF. The DNA read from the CDR3 is TGTGCCAGCAGCCCAGGGACAGGGGACGTTGGC.

This clone was observed at least ten times. The CDR3 end lies 3 residues beyond the end of the read and is filled in from the germline J gene. The chain uses TRBV20-1 and TRBJ2-1; TRBD2 might be the D (6 bases). Per the germline V gene, CDR1 is DFQATT and CDR2 is SNEGSKA (reference sequence). Trimming cost V 1 base and J 8 bases, with 18 bases left between them. The CDR3 consists of 15 residues. The sequenced CDR3 bases are TGCAGTGCTAGAGCCCAAGCTAGCGCGGGCGATGAG. This sequence encodes CSARAQASAGDE. Given in full, the CDR3 is CSARAQASAGDEQFF.

Turning to this clone: The read finishes 3 residues shy of the CDR3 end, and the germline J gene is used to complete it. The chain uses TRBV6-2 or TRBV6-3 and TRBJ1-5; tentative D call: TRBD1 (6 bases). The CDR3 is 17 amino acids. Germline V lookup: CDR1 MNHEY, CDR2 SVGEGT. Trimming shortened V by 2 bases and J by 1 base, and 15 bases separated the two germline ends. The sequenced CDR3 bases are TGTGCCAGCAGTTACGCGGGGGGCAGAGGGAGCAATCAGCCC. It yields the protein CASSYAGGRGSNQP. The CDR3 in its entirety is CASSYAGGRGSNQPQHF.